These T cell receptor beta chains were read from a single sample in a study of identical twins. TCRdb itself ran the 5' RACE reads through MiXCR, one entry per CDR3 protein. The table shows around 490,000 distinct CDR3 sequences, with about a fifth occurring only once. These sequences were also reported in another study, on yellow fever vaccine responses in identical twins.

What was sequenced was CD4+ T cells sorted from blood. The origin of the receptors is a woman between 18 and 29 years old in good health. The CDR3 runs from the conserved cysteine through the conserved F or W. D genes are given only for firm matches. Some rows mark clone size as missing; the rest say once, few, many or name a class of expanded clone.

-,TRBJ2-3,TRBV12-3/TRBV12-4,many,TGTGCCAGCAACCCGAGGCCCACAGATACGCAGTATTTT,CASNPRPTDTQYF
-,TRBJ2-3,TRBV7-8,few,TGTGCCAGCAGCTTAGCGTCCTCGCATACGCAGTATTTT,CASSLASSHTQYF
TRBD1,TRBJ2-1,TRBV6-5,-,TGTGCCAGCAGTACTCGGACAGGGGACAATGAGCAGTTCTTC,CASSTRTGDNEQFF
TRBD2,TRBJ2-1,TRBV20-1,few,TGCAGTGCCAACGGGGGGGCTTACTACAATGAGCAGTTCTTC,CSANGGAYYNEQFF
-,TRBJ2-7,TRBV28,few,TGTGCCAGCAGTCGGGGGAGCCCCTACGAGCAGTACTTC,CASSRGSPYEQYF
TRBD1,TRBJ2-1,TRBV12-3/TRBV12-4,-,TGTGCCAGCAGTTCGACAGGGAGCTACAATGAGCAGTTCTTC,CASSSTGSYNEQFF
-,TRBJ2-5,TRBV20-1,few,TGCAGTGCTAGTGGAGGGACCCAGTACTTC,CSASGGTQYF
-,TRBJ2-7,TRBV20-1,-,TGCAGTGCTAGTCTCGATATCTCCTACGAGCAGTACTTC,CSASLDISYEQYF
TRBD1,TRBJ2-6,TRBV10-3,-,TGTGCCATCACCGGACAGGGCGAGGCTGGGGCCAACGTCCTGACTTTC,CAITGQGEAGANVLTF
-,TRBJ2-7,TRBV6-5,-,TGTGCCAGCAGTTCCTACCCCCAAGGGTTTCGAGGTAACGAGCAGTACTTC,CASSSYPQGFRGNEQYF
-,TRBJ2-2,TRBV9,few,TGTGCCAGCACCTGGGGAGTGGGTAAGGGCCCCGACACCGGGGAGCTGTTTTTT,CASTWGVGKGPDTGELFF
TRBD1,TRBJ1-1,TRBV7-9,few,TGTGCCAGCAGCCCCGGACAGGGCCAAGGGAACACTGAAGCTTTCTTT,CASSPGQGQGNTEAFF
-,TRBJ1-6,TRBV10-2,few,TGCGCCAGCAGTGACCCGGGAGAAGGGTCACCCCTCCACTTT,CASSDPGEGSPLHF
TRBD1,TRBJ2-7,TRBV7-2,-,TGTGCCAGCAGTAGTACGACAGGGGGTTCCTACGAGCAGTACTTC,CASSSTTGGSYEQYF
TRBD1,TRBJ1-2,TRBV5-6,-,TGTGCCAGCAGCACGCGGGGACAGCCCTATGGCTACACCTTC,CASSTRGQPYGYTF
-,TRBJ2-7,TRBV5-6,once,TGTGCCAGCAGCAAGGGTGCTCTCCCCTACGAGCAGTACTTC,CASSKGALPYEQYF
TRBD1,TRBJ2-5,TRBV12-3/TRBV12-4,-,TGTGCCAGCAGTTTAAGGGACAGAGAGTACTTC,CASSLRDREYF
TRBD2,TRBJ2-1,TRBV6-5,few,TGTGCCAGCAGTTACTGGCTAGCGGGAGGGCCGGGTGAGCAGTTCTTC,CASSYWLAGGPGEQFF
-,TRBJ1-2,TRBV5-1,few,TGCGCCAGCAGCTTACAGGGACGGGGCTACACCTTC,CASSLQGRGYTF
-,TRBJ2-7,TRBV12-3/TRBV12-4,many,TGTGCCAGCAGTAACTACGAGCAGTACTTC,CASSNYEQYF
-,TRBJ2-1,TRBV7-9,-,TGTGCCAGCAGCTTAGTCATGACAGGCTACAATGAGCAGTTCTTC,CASSLVMTGYNEQFF
TRBD2,TRBJ2-5,TRBV5-1,-,TGCGCCAGCAGCCAGCGGGGGGGCCCCGAGACCCAGTACTTC,CASSQRGGPETQYF
-,TRBJ1-6,TRBV12-3/TRBV12-4,-,TGTGCCAGCAGTTTATGGGGAGGCTCACCCCTCCACTTT,CASSLWGGSPLHF
TRBD1,TRBJ1-2,TRBV7-2,-,TGTGCCAGCAGCTTAGTTCCCGGACAGGGCGACTATGGCTACACCTTC,CASSLVPGQGDYGYTF
-,TRBJ2-1,TRBV12-3/TRBV12-4,few,TGTGCCAGCAGCTTGCGCAGTGGTGAGCAGTTCTTC,CASSLRSGEQFF
-,TRBJ1-5,TRBV27,-,TGTGCCAGCAGTTTAGTCATTGGAAGTCAGCCCCAGCATTTT,CASSLVIGSQPQHF
-,TRBJ1-4,TRBV5-1,few,TGCGCCAGCAGCATTAGGGCGACTAATGAAAAACTGTTTTTT,CASSIRATNEKLFF
TRBD1,TRBJ1-1,TRBV3-1,-,TGTGCCAGCAGCTGGCGACAGGGGCGCGGTGAAGCTTTCTTT,CASSWRQGRGEAFF
TRBD1,TRBJ2-2,TRBV4-1,few,TGCGCCAGCAGCCAAGGGTCGGGACAGGTTTTGCTCGGGGAGCTGTTTTTT,CASSQGSGQVLLGELFF
-,TRBJ2-2,TRBV20-1,-,TGCAGTGCTATTGGGACGGTGAACACCGGGGAGCTGTTTTTT,CSAIGTVNTGELFF
-,TRBJ1-5,TRBV4-1,once,TGCGCCAGCAGCTTGGGGGGCGCGGTATCTCAGCCCCAGCATTTT,CASSLGGAVSQPQHF
-,TRBJ1-2,TRBV12-3/TRBV12-4,few,TGTGCCAGCAGTCCCGACAGGCTCTATGGCTACACCTTC,CASSPDRLYGYTF
TRBD2,TRBJ2-5,TRBV7-8,-,TGTGCCAGCAGCTTAGGTTTGGGAAGCGGGGGGTTCCAAGAGACCCAGTACTTC,CASSLGLGSGGFQETQYF
-,TRBJ2-7,TRBV4-1,-,TGCGCCAGCAGCCAGGGCAGGGTGGTGGACGAGCAGTACTTC,CASSQGRVVDEQYF
TRBD1,TRBJ2-7,TRBV5-6,-,TGTGCCAGCAAGAGGGGACAGGGGCGGTACGAGCAGTACTTC,CASKRGQGRYEQYF
-,TRBJ2-2,TRBV5-1,many,TGCGCCAGCAGCTTAGGGCGGATGAACACCGGGGAGCTGTTTTTT,CASSLGRMNTGELFF